The 21 T cell receptor beta chains below come from one sample, sequenced in a study of patients and donors after allogeneic stem cell transplantation. TCRdb recomputed calls from the RT-PCR reads with MiXCR, one row per CDR3 protein. The sample holds 12,000 or so distinct CDR3 sequences, about 25% seen once. The sample taken for sequencing was blood, either unsorted or a sorted T cell fraction (not recorded which). The source is a human donor who was either an allogeneic HSCT recipient or a stem cell or donor lymphocyte infusion donor (not recorded which). It is not recorded whose cells these are; they may come from a transplant donor.

The chain combines TRBV11-2 with TRBJ1-1; possible D gene TRBD1, 5 bases. Per the germline V gene, CDR1 is SGHAT and CDR2 is FQNNGV. The CDR3 consists of 15 residues. V dropped 5 bases and J dropped 1 base, with 14 bases sitting between them. The CDR3 DNA sequence: TGTGCCAGCAGCCTCCTACAGGAAAAGAACACTGAAGCTTTCTTT. It specifies CASSLLQEKNTEAFF.

This clonotype rates as medium-sized. The V and J genes are TRBV5-6 and TRBJ1-5; possibly TRBD1 for D (5 bases). The CDR3 contains 14 residues. Trimming shortened V by 3 bases and J by 1 base, and 8 bases separated the two germline ends. Germline V lookup: CDR1 SGHDT, CDR2 YYEEEE. CDR3 in DNA: TGTGCCAGCAGCTCGGGACCAAGCAATCAGCCCCAGCATTTT. Translation gives CASSSGPSNQPQHF.

The chain carries TRBV18 and TRBJ1-2; 7 nucleotides line up with TRBD1. Unmatched junction bases numbered 2, after V lost 3 bases and J lost 1 base. There are 14 residues in the CDR3. The germline gives CDR1 KGHSH, CDR2 LQKENI. CDR3 region: CASSPTGSNYGYTF. DNA of the CDR3: TGTGCCAGCTCACCGACAGGGAGTAACTATGGCTACACCTTC.

The chain recombines TRBV5-1 with TRBJ1-2, with 8 bases that match TRBD1. The germline V gene has CDR1 SGHRS and CDR2 YFSETQ. There are 16 residues in the CDR3. J lost 6 bases, V lost 4 bases, and 14 bases had no gene match. In DNA, the CDR3 is TGCGCCAGCAGCCAGAACTCGGGACAGGCTTGGGATGGCTACACCTTC. It translates to CASSQNSGQAWDGYTF.

This clonotype was counted many times. The chain joins TRBV4-3 to TRBJ1-2; D is ambiguous. The germline V gene has CDR1 LGHNA and CDR2 YSLEER. The CDR3 totals 15 residues. V was trimmed by 0 bases and J by 3 bases, leaving 11 bases between them. CDR3 protein: CASSQEAGRHYGYTF. In DNA form, the CDR3 reads TGCGCCAGCAGCCAAGAAGCGGGCAGACACTATGGCTACACCTTC.

This clonotype has just a few counts. CDR3 residues: CASSYRPGGTEAFF. In DNA, the CDR3 is TGCGCCAGCAGCTACCGTCCTGGAGGCACTGAAGCTTTCTTT. The chain links TRBV4-1 to TRBJ1-1; unclear D gene. The length of the CDR3 is 14 residues. Germline V gene lookup returns CDR1 MGHRA and CDR2 YSYEKL. V was trimmed by 5 bases and J by 4 bases, leaving 14 bases between them.

The chain links TRBV9 to TRBJ2-3, with D uncertain. The CDR3 has 14 residues. The germline gives CDR1 SGDLS, CDR2 YYNGEE. The V and J ends lost 0 bases and 0 bases respectively, with 5 bases between them. CDR3 DNA sequence: TGTGCCAGCAGCGTAGTGGGCAGCACAGATACGCAGTATTTT. As protein: CASSVVGSTDTQYF.

The V call is TRBV3-1, the J call TRBJ2-3; tentatively, D is TRBD2 (6 bases). The CDR3 runs to 15 residues. Germline V lookup: CDR1 LGHDT, CDR2 YNNKEL (reference sequence). V lost 4 bases, J lost 0 bases, and 11 bases lay in between. CDR3 region: CASSLLGGSTDTQYF. CDR3 DNA: TGTGCCAGCAGCCTCCTGGGGGGTAGCACAGATACGCAGTATTTT.

This clonotype was counted a few times. The chain couples TRBV7-2 to TRBJ1-2, with D uncertain. The CDR3 contains 13 residues. Germline lookup yields CDR1 SGHTA and CDR2 FQGNSA. Trimming left V 2 bases short and J 4 bases short, with 8 bases between. The CDR3 region has the DNA TGTGCCAGCAGCTTAATCTTTCCCTATGGCTACACCTTC. Protein sequence: CASSLIFPYGYTF. Drawing the rest from reference TRBV7-2 and TRBJ1-2, the complete variable domain is GAGVSQSPSNKVTEKGKDVELRCDPISGHTALYWYRQSLGQGLEFLIYFQGNSAPDKSGLPSDRFSAERTGGSVSTLTIQRTQQEDSAVYLCASSLIFPYGYTFGSGTRLTVV.

This clonotype has a handful of counts. The chain links TRBV5-4 to TRBJ1-6; 8 bases agree with TRBD1. Germline CDR1 SGHNT, CDR2 YYREEE (reference sequence). There are 15 residues in the CDR3. Germline trimming cut 0 bases from V and 7 bases from J; bases unmatched to any gene: 3. DNA for the CDR3: TGTGCCAGCAGCTTGGAGACAGGGGCAAATTCACCCCTCCACTTT. It yields the protein CASSLETGANSPLHF.

The CDR3 loop is CASSYRQYYEQYF. The CDR3 coding sequence is TGTGCCAGCAGTTACCGGCAGTACTACGAGCAGTACTTC. This chain joins TRBV6-5 and TRBJ2-7; D is unclear. The V and J ends lost 2 bases and 3 bases respectively, with 8 bases between them. The CDR3 has 13 residues. CDR1 is MNHEY and CDR2 is SVGAGI in the germline V gene.

By share, this clonotype ranks as large. The chain employs TRBV27 and TRBJ2-3; D is uncertain. Germline V gives CDR1 MNHEY, CDR2 SMNVEV (reference sequence). The CDR3 is made up of 14 amino acids. V was trimmed by 8 bases and J by 1 base, leaving 13 bases between them. This CDR3 is CASGYSDRTDTQYF. CDR3 in DNA: TGTGCCAGCGGGTACTCCGATCGCACAGATACGCAGTATTTT.

This clonotype is medium-sized within its sample. The chain carries TRBV5-1 and TRBJ1-4; 9 nucleotides line up with TRBD1. The germline V gene has CDR1 SGHRS and CDR2 YFSETQ. The CDR3 is 14 amino acids. V shed 4 bases and J 7 bases; nucleotides not matched to a gene: 5. CDR3 protein: CASSLGQGPEKLFF. In DNA form, the CDR3 reads TGCGCCAGCAGCCTGGGACAGGGTCCTGAAAAACTGTTTTTT.

In this sample, this clonotype turned up a few times. The gene calls are TRBV7-9 and TRBJ1-2, with no clear D. The germline V gene has CDR1 SEHNR and CDR2 FQNEAQ (reference sequence). The CDR3 has 13 residues. Deletions cut 4 bases from V and 8 bases from J, with 14 bases between. CDR3 bases: TGTGCCAGCAGCTCCTCCTCCGAGGGCGGCTACACCTTC. Residues: CASSSSSEGGYTF.

This clonotype was recorded a few times. The V gene is TRBV29-1, the J gene TRBJ2-1, with 14 bases matching TRBD2. The CDR3 has 16 residues. Germline values: CDR1 SQVTM, CDR2 ANQGSEA. With V trimmed by 6 bases and J by 1 base, 5 bases remained unmatched. The CDR3 loop is CSVGTSGSLSYNEQFF. DNA for the CDR3: TGCAGCGTCGGGACTAGCGGGAGCTTGTCCTACAATGAGCAGTTCTTC.

The chain employs TRBV6-2 or TRBV6-3 and TRBJ1-1; D gene ambiguous. V was trimmed by 6 bases and J by 4 bases, leaving 9 bases between them. CDR1 MNHEY and CDR2 SVGEGT come from the germline V gene. CDR3 length: 12 residues. This chain's CDR3 is CASSRKSTEAFF. The CDR3, as DNA: TGTGCCAGCAGCCGGAAGAGCACTGAAGCTTTCTTT.

The gene calls are TRBV6-6 and TRBJ2-7, with 10 positions matching TRBD1. V gave up 2 bases and J gave up 5 bases; unmatched junction bases: 3. Germline assignment: CDR1 MNHNY and CDR2 SVGAGI (reference sequence). The CDR3 has 14 amino acids. In DNA form, the CDR3 reads TGTGCCAGCAGTTACAGGACAGGGGGGAACGAGCAGTACTTC. This encodes CASSYRTGGNEQYF.

The rearrangement joins TRBV5-1 to TRBJ1-1; maybe TRBD1 (6 bases). Per germline, CDR1 SGHRS and CDR2 YFSETQ. Trimming shortened V by 4 bases and J by 0 bases, and 16 bases separated the two germline ends. The CDR3 has 16 residues. This chain's CDR3 is CASSPRPGGLNTEAFF. The CDR3 DNA is TGCGCCAGCAGCCCCAGGCCCGGGGGCCTGAACACTGAAGCTTTCTTT.

The genes are TRBV4-1 and TRBJ2-1; 8 bases match TRBD2. Germline CDR1 MGHRA, CDR2 YSYEKL. Trimming took 1 base from V and 4 from J; bases not matched to a gene: 3. The CDR3 covers 15 residues. CDR3 region: CASSQVPGGYNEQFF. CDR3 bases: TGCGCCAGCAGCCAAGTACCGGGAGGGTACAATGAGCAGTTCTTC.

This rearrangement joins TRBV7-3 to TRBJ2-3; D not resolved. Germline-derived CDR1 and CDR2 are SGHTA and FQGTGA. The CDR3 runs 13 residues. Trimming took 2 bases from V and 3 from J, leaving 6 bases between them. CDR3 sequence (DNA): TGTGCCAGCAGCTTAGCGGATACAGATACGCAGTATTTT. It translates to CASSLADTDTQYF.

This sequence joins TRBV7-6 and TRBJ1-5; no clear D. The CDR3 contains 12 residues. Germline assignment: CDR1 SGHVS and CDR2 FNYEAQ. Trimming took off 5 bases at V and 4 bases at J, with 6 bases between the two ends. As DNA, the CDR3 is TGTGCCAGCAGCCCTTTTAATCAGCCCCAGCATTTT. This encodes CASSPFNQPQHF.